This T cell receptor beta chain was obtained from a study of blood T cell repertoires in COVID-19 (dated by TCRdb to about 2020). Broadly, across the study: The collaborator samples originated in the United States, Italy and Spain and spanned the acute and convalescent phases of COVID-19. The prospective study material was composed of cDNA or gDNA derived from T cells, B-cell-depleted T cells, or PBMCs. The dataset comprised deeply sampled blood TCRbeta repertoires from subjects exposed to, actively infected with, or recovered from COVID-19. The repertoires were made available in a free public database intended to serve as a resource for research on the immune response to SARS-CoV-2. Samples came from the ongoing ImmuneRACE study (first 160 participants) plus 1,254 subjects from 6 global collaborators. The sample metadata nearly always contained a de-identified subject ID, COVID-19 status, age in years and sex. Where HLA class I and class II types were available, the types were taken from metadata supplied by the sample provider, not from assay-based typing.

Worth noting for this clone: Its antigen is still unknown. Base quality data are lacking; no much larger clone is found one base away.

The CDR3 spans 12 residues, from the cysteine through the phenylalanine. The CDR3 DNA has 36 bases and is translated from base 1. CDR1 is given as LGHDT and CDR2 as YNNKEL, both from the germline V gene (reference sequence). At the junction V is shortened by 1 base and J by 5 bases, with 5 bases in between. Points the paper makes about the study in general: How much clinical and demographic metadata was included differed by source and by participant, and the metadata was provided uncurated.

Each collaborating institution followed its own protocols to collect whole blood in K2EDTA tubes. For TCRbeta analysis, collaborators shipped samples as frozen whole blood, isolated PBMCs, or DNA extracted from either of those sample types. TCRbeta CDR3 regions were amplified from genomic DNA using the immunoSEQ Assay, a bias-controlled multiplex PCR. The study's own analysis went as follows. The number of nucleated cells in each sample was estimated by amplification of reference gene primers within the assay. Sequence reads were collapsed and filtered to measure the absolute abundance of every unique TCRbeta CDR3 rearrangement. For each sample, productive Simpson clonality was calculated as the square root of Simpson's diversity index across productive rearrangements. Imported from immuneACCESS, the table was reduced by TCRdb to in-frame sequences with V and J called. These copies leave out some clones; in studies compared against another copy, an unresolved V gene accounts for under half, and the cause of the remainder is not known. Clonal size and the V and J genes are those of that table, whereas D and trimming came from the DNA. This sample lists some 120,000 clones; approximately 82% were detected once. Of the sample, more than 3% is held by the ten largest clones.

This receptor was taken from a woman aged 50 to 60 with acute or convalescent COVID-19. The sample consisted of peripheral blood. The chain is made from TRBV3-1 (or the pseudogene TRBV3-2) and TRBJ2-5, with the D gene not clear enough to name. At the DNA level, the sequence is TGTGCCAGCAGCCAAGCTCGTGAGACCCAGTACTTC. Its amino acids are CASSQARETQYF.